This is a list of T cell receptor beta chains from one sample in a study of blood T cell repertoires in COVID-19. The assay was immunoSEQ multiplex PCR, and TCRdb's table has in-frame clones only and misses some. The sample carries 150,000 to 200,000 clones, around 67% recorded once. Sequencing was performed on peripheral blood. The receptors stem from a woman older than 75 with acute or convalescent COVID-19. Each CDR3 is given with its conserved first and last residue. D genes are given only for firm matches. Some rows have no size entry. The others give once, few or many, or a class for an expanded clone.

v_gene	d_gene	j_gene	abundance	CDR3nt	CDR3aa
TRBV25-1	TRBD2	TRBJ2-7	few	TGTGCCAGCAGTAAGGAAGCGGGGACCTACGAGCAGTACTTC	CASSKEAGTYEQYF
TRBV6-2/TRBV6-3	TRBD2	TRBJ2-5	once	TGTGCCAGCAGCCCCCGGGACGGGGGGCAGTACTTC	CASSPRDGGQYF
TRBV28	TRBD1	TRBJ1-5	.	TGTGCCAGCAGTTCCGGACAGGGGTCTCAGCCCCAGCATTTT	CASSSGQGSQPQHF
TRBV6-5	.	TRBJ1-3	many	TGTGCCAGCAGGGACAACTCTGGAAACACCATATATTTT	CASRDNSGNTIYF
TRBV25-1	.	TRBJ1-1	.	TGTGCCAGCAGCGGCCCAGGGGTACAAGTCCGGGGCGGTGAAGCTTTCTTT	CASSGPGVQVRGGEAFF
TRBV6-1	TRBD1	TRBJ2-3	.	TGTGCCAGCAGTGACAGGGGGCGGACAGATACGCAGTATTTT	CASSDRGRTDTQYF
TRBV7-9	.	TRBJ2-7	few	TGTGCCAGCAGCTTATACGGGAATAACGAGCAGTACTTC	CASSLYGNNEQYF
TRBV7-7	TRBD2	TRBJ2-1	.	TGTGCCAGCAGCTCCAACCCCGGCGGGAGAAGCACCTCCTACAATGAGCAGTTCTTC	CASSSNPGGRSTSYNEQFF
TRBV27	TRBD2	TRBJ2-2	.	TGTGCCAGCAGTTTCTCAGCGGGGGCAGACACCGGGGAGCTGTTTTTT	CASSFSAGADTGELFF
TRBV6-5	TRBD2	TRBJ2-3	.	TGTGCCAGCAGTTTACAAGCGGGAGGGCCCGTGGATACGCAGTATTTT	CASSLQAGGPVDTQYF
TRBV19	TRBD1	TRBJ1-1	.	TGTGCCAGTAGTATAGATACCCCTACTGGACAGGGGGACCCCTTCGGCACTGAAGCTTTCTTT	CASSIDTPTGQGDPFGTEAFF
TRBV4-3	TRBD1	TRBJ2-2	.	TGCGCCAGCAGCCCCCTTCGCCGGGGGACAGGGGGGATAGGTAACACCGGGGAGCTGTTTTTT	CASSPLRRGTGGIGNTGELFF
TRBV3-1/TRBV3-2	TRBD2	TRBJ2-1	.	TGTGCCAGCAGCCAAGAAAGGACTAGTCCTCAGTTCTTC	CASSQERTSPQFF
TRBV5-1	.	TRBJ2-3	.	TGCGCCAGCAGCTTGGCCTCTCTGCGGCTTAGCACAGATACGCAGTATTTT	CASSLASLRLSTDTQYF
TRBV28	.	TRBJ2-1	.	TGTGCCAGCAGGCGCAGGATTTACTCCTACAATGAGCAGTTCTTC	CASRRRIYSYNEQFF
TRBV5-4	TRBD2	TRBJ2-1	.	TGTGCCAGCAGTCCGACTAGCGGGAGGGAGGGGCTCTACAATGAGCAGTTCTTC	CASSPTSGREGLYNEQFF
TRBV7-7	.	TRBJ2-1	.	TGTGCCAGCAGCCTAGGACAGCACAATGAGCAGTTCTTC	CASSLGQHNEQFF
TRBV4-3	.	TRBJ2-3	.	TGCGCCAGCAGCCAAGGATTACAGGGCCCGGCAGATACGCAGTATTTT	CASSQGLQGPADTQYF
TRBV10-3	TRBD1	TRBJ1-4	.	TGTGCCATCAGAGCCTCCGGGACAGACAATGAAAAACTGTTTTTT	CAIRASGTDNEKLFF
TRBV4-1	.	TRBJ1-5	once	TGCGCCAGCAGCCAAGTAGCGATTGCGGGCGGGAAGAATCAGCCCCAGCATTTT	CASSQVAIAGGKNQPQHF
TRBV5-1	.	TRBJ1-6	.	TGCGCCAGCAGCTTGGGACAGCATAATTCACCCCTCCACTTT	CASSLGQHNSPLHF
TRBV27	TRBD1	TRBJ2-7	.	TGTGCCAACTTAGGACAGGGCCCCTCTCCTTGTCTCTACGAGCAGTACTTC	CANLGQGPSPCLYEQYF
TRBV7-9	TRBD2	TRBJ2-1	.	TGTGCCAGCAGCGGGGGAGGGCCCAGTGAGCAGTTCTTC	CASSGGGPSEQFF
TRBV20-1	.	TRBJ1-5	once	TGCAGTGCTAGTAGGCGGGATCAGCCCCAGCATTTT	CSASRRDQPQHF
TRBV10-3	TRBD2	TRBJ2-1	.	TGTGCCATCAGTGAGGGGACTAGCGTCTACAATGAGCAGTTCTTC	CAISEGTSVYNEQFF
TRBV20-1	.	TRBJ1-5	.	TGCAGTGCTAGTCCATTCCTGATAGCCAGCAATCAGCCCCAGCATTTT	CSASPFLIASNQPQHF
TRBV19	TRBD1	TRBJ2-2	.	TGTGCCAGTAGTATATGGGGCAGGGGGCGATCCGGGGAGCTGTTTTTT	CASSIWGRGRSGELFF
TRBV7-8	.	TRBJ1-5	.	TGTGCCAGCAGCTTCGACCCGGGGAGGGGCAGCAATCAGCCCCAGCATTTT	CASSFDPGRGSNQPQHF
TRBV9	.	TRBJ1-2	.	TGTGCCAGCAGCCGAGGGGAGGGGGATGGCTACACCTTC	CASSRGEGDGYTF
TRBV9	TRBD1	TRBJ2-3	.	TGTGCCAGCAGCGTGGGACAGGGGATCACAGATACGCAGTATTTT	CASSVGQGITDTQYF
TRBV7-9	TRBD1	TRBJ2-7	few	TGTGCCAGCAGCTTAGTGACAGGGGGCTACTACGAGCAGTACTTC	CASSLVTGGYYEQYF
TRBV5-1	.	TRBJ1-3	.	TGCGCCAGCAGCTTGCCTGAGGGGGCTGGAAACACCATATATTTT	CASSLPEGAGNTIYF
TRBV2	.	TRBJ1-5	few	TGTGCCAGCAGTGAGACAGCGGGTCAGCCCCAGCATTTT	CASSETAGQPQHF
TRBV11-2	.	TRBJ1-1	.	TGTGCCAGCAGCTTAGCTCGGAAGGGGGGGATAACTGAAGCTTTCTTT	CASSLARKGGITEAFF
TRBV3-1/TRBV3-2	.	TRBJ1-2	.	TGTGCCAGCAGCCAAGATCCAGAGGGTCTGGATGGCTACACCTTC	CASSQDPEGLDGYTF